The 6 T cell receptor beta chains given below trace back to one sample, sequenced in a study of T-cell reconstitution after alpha-beta-depleted transplantation in children. A TCRbeta library incorporating unique molecular identifiers was prepared. Using its own MiXCR run on the PCR reads, TCRdb lists one record per CDR3 protein. This repertoire shows a few hundred thousand distinct CDR3 sequences, 15% to 20% found once; its top ten account for around 28%. This material consisted of PBMCs, mostly from graft donor cells, taken 360 days after TCRalphabeta/CD19-depleted stem cell transplant. Source of these receptors: a boy under two years old who had a stem cell transplant for Wiskott-Aldrich syndrome, so the T cells may come from the graft donor.

This clonotype was recorded a few times. The V call is TRBV5-1, the J call TRBJ2-2, with 8 bases fitting TRBD2. The CDR3 runs 18 residues. Germline CDR1 and CDR2: SGHRS and YFSETQ. V shed 0 bases, J shed 6 bases, and the junction held 13 bases outside the gene matches. In nucleotides, the CDR3 is TGCGCCAGCAGCTTGGCGATAGCGGGAATCGGTCGAGCCGGGGAGCTGTTTTTT. Its translation: CASSLAIAGIGRAGELFF.

The chain recombines TRBV7-2 with TRBJ2-1; D not certain. CDR1 and CDR2 (germline): SGHTA, FQGNSA. CDR3 size: 16 residues. The V end lost 1 base, the J end lost 2 bases, and 12 bases lay between the germline ends. The CDR3 nucleotides are TGTGCCAGCAGCTTAGTTGGAGTCGGAGCCTACAATGAGCAGTTCTTC. It specifies CASSLVGVGAYNEQFF.

The rearrangement links TRBV7-8 to TRBJ1-4; 9 bases match TRBD1. The germline V gene encodes CDR1 SGHVS and CDR2 FQNEAQ. V lost 7 bases to trimming and J lost 9 bases; unmatched junction nucleotides: 18. The CDR3 has 17 amino acids. CDR3 nucleotide sequence: TGTGCCAGCACCAAAGAAAGGACCGGGACAGGGAGGAAAAAACTGTTTTTT. This sequence encodes CASTKERTGTGRKKLFF.

In this sample, this clonotype turned up a few times. The chain recombines TRBV2 with TRBJ2-1; D unclear. Trimming cost V 7 bases and J 5 bases, with 3 bases left between them. CDR3 length: 10 residues. Germline V CDR1 and CDR2: SNHLY, FYNNEI. CDR3: CASTNNEQFF. In DNA form, the CDR3 reads TGTGCCAGCACCAACAATGAGCAGTTCTTC.

The chain uses TRBV20-1 and TRBJ2-7; 16 bases line up with TRBD2. CDR3 size: 17 residues. Unmatched junction bases numbered 11, after V lost 5 bases and J lost 4 bases. The germline V gene has CDR1 DFQATT and CDR2 SNEGSKA (reference sequence). The CDR3 nucleotides are TGCAGTGCTGTGGGACTAGCGGGGGGGCCCCCTACTTACGAGCAGTACTTC. This sequence encodes CSAVGLAGGPPTYEQYF.

V and J are TRBV15 and TRBJ2-7; the D is unclear. The CDR3 spans 15 residues. Germline V CDR1 and CDR2: LNHNV, YYDKDF (reference sequence). The V end lost 1 base, the J end lost 2 bases, and 12 bases lay between the germline ends. CDR3 nucleotides: TGTGCCACCAGCAGAGTTTTAAGAGTTCCCTACGAGCAGTACTTC. It codes for CATSRVLRVPYEQYF.